A single sample gave rise to the 29 T cell receptor beta chains below, sequenced in a study of cytomegalovirus exposure and HLA in healthy donors. 13 Jbeta primers and 60 Vbeta primers were used for the PCR. The protocol was immunoSEQ multiplex PCR, while the TCRdb copy is restricted to in-frame clones and leaves out a portion. The table shows some 120,000 clones, with approximately 78% occurring only once. Sample: PBMCs. These receptors all come from a man younger than 40 in good health and CMV-seropositive.

The chain couples TRBV20-1 to TRBJ1-4; TRBD1 might be the D (5 bases). This CDR3 has 10 amino acids. Germline V gene sequence: CDR1 DFQATT, CDR2 SNEGSKA (reference sequence). V lost 3 bases and J 12 bases, leaving 8 bases between the germline ends. The CDR3, as DNA: TGCAGTGCTAGGGAAGGGGAACTGTTTTTT. Protein: CSAREGELFF.

This chain joins TRBV6-5 and TRBJ2-1, with TRBD2 matching over 9 bases. Per the germline V gene, CDR1 is MNHEY and CDR2 is SVGAGI. This CDR3 is built from 15 residues. V lost 5 bases and J lost 6; bases outside the gene matches: 8. The CDR3: CASSAIAGESNEQFF. The CDR3, as DNA: TGTGCCAGCAGTGCCATAGCGGGGGAATCCAATGAGCAGTTCTTC.

The chain uses TRBV6-1 and TRBJ1-1; 7 bases map to TRBD1. The CDR3 spans 14 residues. Germline-derived CDR1 and CDR2 are MNHNS and SASEGT. V lost 6 bases and J lost 1; bases outside the gene matches: 5. CDR3 bases: TGTGCCAGCAGGAGGGGACAGTGGAACACTGAAGCTTTCTTT. Translating it yields CASRRGQWNTEAFF.

The V call is TRBV28, the J call TRBJ1-1; possibly TRBD1 for D (5 bases). Germline V gene sequence: CDR1 MDHEN, CDR2 SYDVKM. Between the trimmed V and J ends, which lost 5 bases and 3 bases, there was a span of 10 bases. CDR3 length: 13 amino acids. The DNA of the CDR3 is TGTGCCAGCAGTCCAACAGGATACACTGAAGCTTTCTTT. Amino acid sequence: CASSPTGYTEAFF. Based on the CDR3 plus reference TRBV28 and TRBJ1-1, the full variable domain is DVKVTQSSRYLVKRTGEKVFLECVQDMDHENMFWYRQDPGLGLRLIYFSYDVKMKEKGDIPEGYSVSREKKERFSLILESASTNQTSMYLCASSPTGYTEAFFGQGTRLTVV.

This clone was found once. V is TRBV19 and J is TRBJ1-1; tentative D call: TRBD1 (5 bases). With 5 bases removed from V and 1 base from J, the gap between germline ends came to 8 bases. The CDR3 is 13 amino acids. Looked up from germline, CDR1 is LNHDA and CDR2 is SQIVND (reference sequence). The CDR3 DNA sequence: TGTGCCAGTAGTCGAGGACAGAACACTGAAGCTTTCTTT. Translated: CASSRGQNTEAFF.

The gene calls are TRBV5-4 and TRBJ2-1; D perhaps matches TRBD2 (5 bases). The V end lost 4 bases, the J end lost 6 bases, and 20 bases lay between the germline ends. Germline CDR1 reads SGHNT; CDR2 reads YYREEE (reference sequence). CDR3 length: 16 residues. CDR3 DNA sequence: TGTGCCAGCAGCCCCCGGAGCGTCCCCCGGGGCAATGAGCAGTTCTTC. Translation gives CASSPRSVPRGNEQFF.

The chain links TRBV30 to TRBJ1-2; TRBD1 matches 9 bases. Per the germline V gene, CDR1 is GTSNPN and CDR2 is SVGIG (reference sequence). V lost 2 bases, J lost 3 bases, and 4 bases stayed unmatched. There are 14 residues in the CDR3. The CDR3 is CAWSKTGGDYGYTF. The CDR3 DNA reads as TGTGCCTGGAGTAAGACAGGGGGGGACTATGGCTACACCTTC.

The V call is TRBV10-1, the J call TRBJ2-1, with D hard to call. This CDR3 is 14 amino acids long. The germline V gene has CDR1 WNHNN and CDR2 SYGVQD (reference sequence). Trimming pared 4 bases from V and 1 base from J, leaving 8 bases between. As DNA, the CDR3 is TGCGCCAGCAGTGGCGGAAGTTCCTACAATGAGCAGTTCTTC. Its protein is CASSGGSSYNEQFF.

The chain carries TRBV11-1 and TRBJ2-5, with 9 bases aligning to TRBD2. Trimming removed 1 base from V and 0 bases from J; junction bases left unmatched: 6. Germline lookup yields CDR1 SGHAT and CDR2 FQDESV (reference sequence). This CDR3 comprises 17 residues. The CDR3, as DNA: TGTGCCAGCAGCTTAGTTAGCGGGAGCATGTACCAAGAGACCCAGTACTTC. Translated, it gives CASSLVSGSMYQETQYF.

This chain connects TRBV29-1 to TRBJ2-1, with TRBD1 identical over 9 bases. The V gene's germline CDR1 is SQVTM and CDR2 ANQGSEA. With 6 bases clipped from V and 6 bases from J, the junction kept 6 bases outside the gene matches. The CDR3 consists of 13 residues. The CDR3 DNA sequence: TGCAGCGTGGACAGGGGAGGAGGCAATGAGCAGTTCTTC. Its protein is CSVDRGGGNEQFF.

On this clone itself: One junction end disagrees with the germline gene, perhaps due to a read error. In nucleotides, the CDR3 is TGCGCCAGCAGCTGGCCCGTAGCGGAGGCGGCCTACGAGCAGTACTTC. Its translation is CASSWPVAEAAYEQYF. This chain joins TRBV7-9 and TRBJ2-7, with D possibly being TRBD2 (6 bases). Germline V lookup: CDR1 SEHNR, CDR2 FQNEAQ (reference sequence). The CDR3 totals 16 residues.

In this sample, this clone turned up a few times. The chain recombines TRBV7-8 with TRBJ1-1; a possible D gene is TRBD1 (5 bases). The germline CDR1 and CDR2 sequences are SGHVS and FQNEAQ. There are 14 residues in the CDR3. Deletions cut 6 bases from V and 4 bases from J, with 15 bases between. The CDR3 here is CASSLGGGSTEAFF. DNA of the CDR3: TGTGCCAGCAGTTTGGGGGGGGGAAGCACTGAAGCTTTCTTT. Based on the CDR3 plus reference TRBV7-8 and TRBJ1-1, the full variable domain is GAGVSQSPRYKVAKRGQDVALRCDPISGHVSLFWYQQALGQGPEFLTYFQNEAQLDKSGLPSDRFFAERPEGSVSTLKIQRTQQEDSAVYLCASSLGGGSTEAFFGQGTRLTVV.

The chain recombines TRBV19 with TRBJ1-2; D is perhaps TRBD1 (5 bases). V was shortened by 4 bases and J by 3 bases, with 15 bases between the two germline ends. Germline assignment: CDR1 LNHDA and CDR2 SQIVND (reference sequence). CDR3 length: 15 residues. CDR3 region: CASSKRDSRDYGYTF. For the CDR3, the DNA is TGTGCCAGTAGTAAGAGGGACTCTCGGGACTATGGCTACACCTTC.

The V call is TRBV6-5, the J call TRBJ1-5; D unresolved. The CDR3 has 13 amino acids. V was clipped by 6 bases and J by 6 bases, with 12 bases between them. Germline CDR1 and CDR2: MNHEY and SVGAGI. The CDR3 region is CASRPQESQPQHF. The CDR3 coding sequence is TGTGCCAGCAGACCCCAGGAAAGTCAGCCCCAGCATTTT.

The V call is TRBV30, the J call TRBJ1-2; tentative D call: TRBD1 (5 bases). The V end lost 0 bases, the J end lost 2 bases, and 7 bases lay between the germline ends. This CDR3 spans 13 amino acids. Germline V lookup: CDR1 GTSNPN, CDR2 SVGIG (reference sequence). DNA of the CDR3: TGTGCCTGGAGTGTGGCAGGGAACTATGGCTACACCTTC. It specifies CAWSVAGNYGYTF.

The sample holds a few counts of this clone. The CDR3 bases are TGTGCCAGCAGCTACTATACAGGGGGCTATGGCTACACCTTC. It codes for CASSYYTGGYGYTF. The V call is TRBV13, the J call TRBJ1-2; 8 bases are shared with TRBD1. Germline trimming cut 4 bases from V and 4 bases from J; bases unmatched to any gene: 5. CDR1 PRHDT and CDR2 FYEKMQ come from the germline V gene (reference sequence). The CDR3 is 14 residues long.

CDR3 sequence reads: CPSPCRETLQETQYF. The CDR3 region has the DNA TGCCCCTCCCCGTGCCGGGAGACCCTACAAGAGACCCAGTACTTC. V gene TRBV29-1 combines with J gene TRBJ2-5, with D perhaps TRBD2 (6 bases). Germline V gene sequence: CDR1 SQVTM, CDR2 ANQGSEA. CDR3 length equals 15 residues.

A few counts support this clone. The chain uses TRBV19 and TRBJ1-2; the D gene is possibly TRBD1 (5 bases). From germline, CDR1 is LNHDA and CDR2 SQIVND (reference sequence). The CDR3 runs to 13 residues. The V gene lost 10 bases and the J gene lost 1 base, with 13 bases spanning the gap. CDR3: CATESGINYGYTF. In DNA, the CDR3 is TGTGCCACCGAATCAGGGATTAACTATGGCTACACCTTC.

The chain combines TRBV5-1 with TRBJ2-1; 11 nucleotides align to TRBD1. After removal of 0 bases from V and 7 bases from J, the junction contained 3 bases not matched to a gene. Germline CDR1 reads SGHRS; CDR2 reads YFSETQ. The CDR3 loop spans 15 amino acids. The CDR3, as DNA: TGCGCCAGCAGCTTGGAGGGGACAGGGGGGAATGAGCAGTTCTTC. Protein product: CASSLEGTGGNEQFF. The variable domain in full, completed from reference TRBV5-1 and TRBJ2-1, reads KAGVTQTPRYLIKTRGQQVTLSCSPISGHRSVSWYQQTPGQGLQFLFEYFSETQRNKGNFPGRFSGRQFSNSRSEMNVSTLELGDSALYLCASSLEGTGGNEQFFGPGTRLTVL.

This chain uses TRBV7-2 with TRBJ1-3; perhaps TRBD1 as D (5 bases). The CDR3 runs 17 residues. The germline CDR1 and CDR2 sequences are SGHTA and FQGNSA. V lost 5 bases and J 2 bases, leaving 19 bases between the germline ends. The CDR3 sequence is CASSPAPLTVTGNTIYF. Here the CDR3 DNA reads TGTGCCAGCAGCCCCGCACCGCTGACAGTTACTGGAAACACCATATATTTT.

Here the CDR3 reads CASSQVASGIHTDTQYF. The DNA for the CDR3 is TGCGCCAGCAGCCAAGTGGCTAGCGGAATCCACACAGATACGCAGTATTTT. This rearrangement joins TRBV4-1 to TRBJ2-3; 7 bases match TRBD2. Unmatched junction bases numbered 9, after V lost 1 base and J lost 2 bases. CDR1 and CDR2 from the germline V gene are MGHRA and YSYEKL. CDR3 length: 17 amino acids.

The V call is TRBV19, the J call TRBJ1-5; no clear D. CDR1 and CDR2 from the germline V gene are LNHDA and SQIVND (reference sequence). Deletions cut 5 bases from V and 4 bases from J, with 12 bases between. This CDR3 has 14 amino acids. The CDR3 sequence: CASSVRSGNQPQHF. CDR3 nucleotide sequence: TGTGCCAGTAGTGTTCGATCGGGGAATCAGCCCCAGCATTTT.

Only one count was recorded for this clone. No conserved phenylalanine or tryptophan is present at the end of the CDR3, so a read error is the likely explanation. No DNA is shown, since the ends of the CDR3 on it are uncertain; the CDR3 is the one TCRdb lists. The chain is built from TRBV2 and TRBJ2-3; the table's TRBD2 call for D was not verified on the DNA. From its first to its last residue, the CDR3 has 11 amino acids. Germline CDR1 and CDR2: SNHLY and FYNNEI. This chain's CDR3 is CASSGLAPSLY.

This chain joins TRBV13 and TRBJ2-5, with D tentatively TRBD1 (5 bases). The CDR3 has 16 residues. Looked up from germline, CDR1 is PRHDT and CDR2 is FYEKMQ (reference sequence). V was shortened by 3 bases and J by 7 bases, with 21 bases between the two germline ends. CDR3 bases: TGTGCCAGCAGCTTGGGTCAGGGCGTGGCGCTCGGGACCCAGTACTTC. Amino acid sequence: CASSLGQGVALGTQYF. Full variable domain (remainder filled in from reference TRBV13 and TRBJ2-5): AAGVIQSPRHLIKEKRETATLKCYPIPRHDTVYWYQQGPGQDPQFLISFYEKMQSDKGSIPDRFSAQQFSDYHSELNMSSLELGDSALYFCASSLGQGVALGTQYFGPGTRLLVL.

This clone has a handful of counts. The same CDR3 can be traced to other DNA sequences in this sample. The J gene is TRBJ2-7, the V gene TRBV11-2; D ambiguous. Germline V lookup: CDR1 SGHAT, CDR2 FQNNGV. V lost 1 base and J lost 3, with 4 bases in between. The CDR3 has 12 residues. The CDR3 DNA sequence: TGTGCCAGCAGCTTAGGAGTCTACGAGCAGTACTTC. This encodes CASSLGVYEQYF.

V and J are TRBV20-1 and TRBJ1-1, with D uncertain. V shed 6 bases and J shed 8 bases, with 7 bases lying between them. In germline, CDR1 is DFQATT, CDR2 SNEGSKA (reference sequence). The CDR3 is 9 amino acids. The CDR3 DNA sequence: TGCAGTGCAGTACAGGAAGCTTTCTTT. Its protein is CSAVQEAFF.

This clone has just a few counts. The chain employs TRBV6-1 and TRBJ2-7; possible D gene TRBD1, 6 bases. CDR3 length: 12 residues. Trimming stripped 4 bases from V and 3 bases from J, with 7 bases between. Germline values: CDR1 MNHNS, CDR2 SASEGT. The CDR3 DNA reads TGTGCCAGCAGTGGGGACATCTACGAGCAGTACTTC. Protein product: CASSGDIYEQYF.

This chain uses TRBV4-3 with TRBJ1-2; maybe TRBD1 (5 bases). Germline CDR1 reads LGHNA; CDR2 reads YSLEER. V lost 1 base and J lost 6, with 9 bases in between. The CDR3 extends over 13 amino acids. The chain's CDR3 is CASSQGSGDGYTF. The CDR3 DNA sequence: TGCGCCAGCAGCCAAGGATCGGGGGATGGCTACACCTTC.

This chain connects TRBV6-1 to TRBJ1-2; D gene unclear. The CDR3 is 13 residues long. The V gene lost 2 bases and the J gene lost 8 bases, with 12 bases spanning the gap. Germline V gene data show CDR1 as MNHNS and CDR2 as SASEGT. The DNA for the CDR3 is TGTGCCAGCAGTGAACTGAGGGTGGGGGGCTACACCTTC. Amino acids: CASSELRVGGYTF.